This TCR beta chain emerged from a study of CD8+ T cells in alopecia areata. Extracted from the samples, RNA was reverse transcribed into cDNA to serve as the sequencing template. Some clones are missing from TCRdb's copy, which holds only in-frame ones; the method was immunoSEQ multiplex PCR. The sample holds more than 200,000 clones, approximately 70% seen once. Indicated treatment: oral pan-JAK inhibitor, 5-10 mg twice daily. The clonotype comes from a human donor with alopecia areata. The sample was CD4+ T cells sorted from blood, taken around week 42, from a patient treated with tofacitinib.

The CDR3 reads CSVRYSGVHEQYF. CDR3 nucleotide sequence: TGCAGCGTCCGCTACTCCGGGGTCCACGAGCAGTACTTC. The chain is built from TRBV29-1 and TRBJ2-7; D might be TRBD2 (5 bases). The CDR3 sequence is 13 residues long. The germline V and J ends were trimmed by 6 bases and 5 bases, with 17 bases remaining between them. The germline CDR1 and CDR2 sequences are SQVTM and ANQGSEA.